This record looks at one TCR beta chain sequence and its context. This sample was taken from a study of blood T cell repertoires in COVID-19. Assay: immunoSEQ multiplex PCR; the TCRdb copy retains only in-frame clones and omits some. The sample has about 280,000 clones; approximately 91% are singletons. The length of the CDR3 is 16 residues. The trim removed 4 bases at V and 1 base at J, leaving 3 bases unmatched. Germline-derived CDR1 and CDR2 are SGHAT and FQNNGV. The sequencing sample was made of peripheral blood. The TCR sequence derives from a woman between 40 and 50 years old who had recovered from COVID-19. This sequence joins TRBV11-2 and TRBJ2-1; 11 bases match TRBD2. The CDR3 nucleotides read TGTGCCAGCAGCTCGGGGACTAGCGGTTCCTACAATGAGCAGTTCTTC. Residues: CASSSGTSGSYNEQFF.